This note documents a single TCR beta chain sequence. The table came from immunoSEQ multiplex PCR; TCRdb's copy has only in-frame clones and leaves some out. The table records some 50,000 clones, approximately 90% of them present only once. This specimen comes from a study of T cell changes during pregnancy in multiple sclerosis. Germline V CDR1 and CDR2: MNHEY, SMNVEV (reference sequence). The CDR3 sequence is 13 residues long. Trimming shortened V by 5 bases and J by 2 bases, and 7 bases separated the two germline ends. J is TRBJ1-5 and V is TRBV27; D is unclear. The specimen was CD8+ T cells from peripheral blood mononuclear cells, collected in the second trimester of pregnancy. The clonotype originates from a female donor with multiple sclerosis, enrolled in a pregnancy study. The DNA for the CDR3 is TGTGCCAGCAGTCCATCCCGCAATCAGCCCCAGCATTTT. It translates to CASSPSRNQPQHF.